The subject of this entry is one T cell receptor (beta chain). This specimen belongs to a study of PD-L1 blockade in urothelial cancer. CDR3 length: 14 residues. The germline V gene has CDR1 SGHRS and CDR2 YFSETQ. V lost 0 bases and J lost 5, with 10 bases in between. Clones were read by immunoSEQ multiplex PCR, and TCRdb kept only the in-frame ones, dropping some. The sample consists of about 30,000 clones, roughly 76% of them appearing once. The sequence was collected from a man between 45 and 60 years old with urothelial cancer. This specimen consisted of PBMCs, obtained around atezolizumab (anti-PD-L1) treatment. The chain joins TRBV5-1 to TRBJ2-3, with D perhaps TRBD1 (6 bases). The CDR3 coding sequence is TGCGCCAGCAGCTTGGGACAGGATGGAGATACGCAGTATTTT. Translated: CASSLGQDGDTQYF.